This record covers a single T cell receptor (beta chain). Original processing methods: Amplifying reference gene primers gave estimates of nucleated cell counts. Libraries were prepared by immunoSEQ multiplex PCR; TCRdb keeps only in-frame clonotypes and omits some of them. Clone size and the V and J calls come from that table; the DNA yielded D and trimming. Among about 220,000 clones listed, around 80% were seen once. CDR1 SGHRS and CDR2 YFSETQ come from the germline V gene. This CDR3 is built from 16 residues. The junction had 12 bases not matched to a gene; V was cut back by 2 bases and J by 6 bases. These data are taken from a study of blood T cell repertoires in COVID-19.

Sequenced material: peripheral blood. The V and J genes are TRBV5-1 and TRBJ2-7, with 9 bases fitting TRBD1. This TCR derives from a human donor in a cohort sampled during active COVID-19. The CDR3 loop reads CASSFIAGTGSSEQYF. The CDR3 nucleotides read TGCGCCAGCAGCTTTATTGCCGGGACAGGGAGCTCCGAGCAGTACTTC.